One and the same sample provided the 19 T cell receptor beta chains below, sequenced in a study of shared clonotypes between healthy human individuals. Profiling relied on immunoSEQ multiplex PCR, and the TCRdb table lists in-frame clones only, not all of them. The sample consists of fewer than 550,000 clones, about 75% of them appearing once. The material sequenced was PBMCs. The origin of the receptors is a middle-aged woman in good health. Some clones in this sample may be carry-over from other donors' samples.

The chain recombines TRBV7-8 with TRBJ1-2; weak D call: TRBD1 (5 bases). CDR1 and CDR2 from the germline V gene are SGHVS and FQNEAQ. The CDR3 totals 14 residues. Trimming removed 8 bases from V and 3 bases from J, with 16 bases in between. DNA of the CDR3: TGTGCCAGCGGCGGGGCAGGGAGGGACTATGGCTACACCTTC. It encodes CASGGAGRDYGYTF.

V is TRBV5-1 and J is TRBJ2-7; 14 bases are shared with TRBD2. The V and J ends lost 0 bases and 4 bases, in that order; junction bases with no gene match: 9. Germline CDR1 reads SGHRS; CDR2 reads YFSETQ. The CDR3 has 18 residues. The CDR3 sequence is CASSLAPSGTSGSYEQYF. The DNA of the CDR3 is TGCGCCAGCAGCTTGGCTCCCTCAGGGACTAGCGGGAGTTACGAGCAGTACTTC.

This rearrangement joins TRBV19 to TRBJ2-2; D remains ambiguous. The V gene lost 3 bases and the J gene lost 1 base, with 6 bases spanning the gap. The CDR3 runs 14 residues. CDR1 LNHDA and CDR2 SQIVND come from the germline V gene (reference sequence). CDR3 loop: CASSIGLNTGELFF. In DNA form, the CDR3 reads TGTGCCAGTAGTATTGGGCTGAACACCGGGGAGCTGTTTTTT. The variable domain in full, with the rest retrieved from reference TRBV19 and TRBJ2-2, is DGGITQSPKYLFRKEGQNVTLSCEQNLNHDAMYWYRQDPGQGLRLIYYSQIVNDFQKGDIAEGYSVSREKKESFPLTVTSAQKNPTAFYLCASSIGLNTGELFFGEGSRLTVL.

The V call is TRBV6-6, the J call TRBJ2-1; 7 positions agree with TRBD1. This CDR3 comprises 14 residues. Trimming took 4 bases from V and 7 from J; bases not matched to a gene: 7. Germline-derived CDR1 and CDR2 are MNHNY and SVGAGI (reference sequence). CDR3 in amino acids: CASSSFGQVNEQFF. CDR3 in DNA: TGTGCCAGCAGTTCTTTCGGACAGGTGAATGAGCAGTTCTTC.

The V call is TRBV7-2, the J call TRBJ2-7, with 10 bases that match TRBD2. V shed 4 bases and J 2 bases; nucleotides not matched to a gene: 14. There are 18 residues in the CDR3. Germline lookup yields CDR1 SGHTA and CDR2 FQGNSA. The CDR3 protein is CASSSRHLTSGSPYEQYF. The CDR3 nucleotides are TGTGCCAGCAGCTCACGCCACCTGACTAGCGGGTCGCCCTACGAGCAGTACTTC.

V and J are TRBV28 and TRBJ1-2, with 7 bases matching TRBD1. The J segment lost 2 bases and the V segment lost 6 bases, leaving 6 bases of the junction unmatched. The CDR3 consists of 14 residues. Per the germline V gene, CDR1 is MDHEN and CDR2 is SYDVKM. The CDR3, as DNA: TGTGCCAGCAGGGAACAGGGGAAAAACTATGGCTACACCTTC. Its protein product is CASREQGKNYGYTF.

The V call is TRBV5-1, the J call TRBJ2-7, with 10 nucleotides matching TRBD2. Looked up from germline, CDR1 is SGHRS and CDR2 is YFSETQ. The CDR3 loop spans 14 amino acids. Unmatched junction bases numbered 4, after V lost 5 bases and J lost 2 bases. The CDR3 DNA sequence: TGCGCCAGCAGGGGGACTAGCGAGACCTACGAGCAGTACTTC. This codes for CASRGTSETYEQYF.

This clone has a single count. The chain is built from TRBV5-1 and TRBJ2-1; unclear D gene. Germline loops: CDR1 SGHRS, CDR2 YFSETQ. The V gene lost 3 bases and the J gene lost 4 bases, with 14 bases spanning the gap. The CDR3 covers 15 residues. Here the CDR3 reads CASSSLRISYNEQFF. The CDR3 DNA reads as TGCGCCAGCAGCTCCCTTCGGATAAGTTACAATGAGCAGTTCTTC.

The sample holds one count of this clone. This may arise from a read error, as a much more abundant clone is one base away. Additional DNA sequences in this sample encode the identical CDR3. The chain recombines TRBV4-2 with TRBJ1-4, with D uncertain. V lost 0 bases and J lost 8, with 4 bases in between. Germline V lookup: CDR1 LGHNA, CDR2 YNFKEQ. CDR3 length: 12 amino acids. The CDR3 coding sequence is TGTGCCAGCAGCCAAGATGGCGAAAAACTGTTTTTT. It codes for CASSQDGEKLFF.

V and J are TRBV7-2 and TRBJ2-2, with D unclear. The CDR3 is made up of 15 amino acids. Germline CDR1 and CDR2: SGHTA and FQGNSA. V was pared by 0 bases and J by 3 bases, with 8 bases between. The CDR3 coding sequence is TGTGCCAGCAGCTTAGCCCGAGGAGACACCGGGGAGCTGTTTTTT. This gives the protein CASSLARGDTGELFF.

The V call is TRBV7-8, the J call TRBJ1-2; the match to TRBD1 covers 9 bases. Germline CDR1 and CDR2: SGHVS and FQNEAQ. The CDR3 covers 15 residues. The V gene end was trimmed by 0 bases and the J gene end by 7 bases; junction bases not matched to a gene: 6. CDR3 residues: CASSLALQGAGGYTF. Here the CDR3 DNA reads TGTGCCAGCAGCTTAGCCCTACAGGGGGCGGGTGGCTACACCTTC.

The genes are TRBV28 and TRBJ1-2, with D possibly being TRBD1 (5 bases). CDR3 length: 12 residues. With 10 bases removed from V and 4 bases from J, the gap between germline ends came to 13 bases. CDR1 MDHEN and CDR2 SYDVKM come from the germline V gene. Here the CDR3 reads CATWDPIYGYTF. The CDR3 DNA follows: TGTGCCACCTGGGACCCTATCTATGGCTACACCTTC.

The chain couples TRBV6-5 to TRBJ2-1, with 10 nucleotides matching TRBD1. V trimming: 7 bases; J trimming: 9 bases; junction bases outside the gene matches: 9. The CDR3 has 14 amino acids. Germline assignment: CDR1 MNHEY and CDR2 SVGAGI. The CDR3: CASTSGTGAGEQFF. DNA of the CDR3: TGTGCCAGCACCTCCGGGACAGGGGCGGGTGAGCAGTTCTTC.

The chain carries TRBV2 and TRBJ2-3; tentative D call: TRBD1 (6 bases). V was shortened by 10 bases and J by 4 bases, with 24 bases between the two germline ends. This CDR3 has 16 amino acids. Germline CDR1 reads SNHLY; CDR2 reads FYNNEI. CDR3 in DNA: TGTGCCATCCCCTTATCGGGACCAGGGGTCCCAGATACGCAGTATTTT. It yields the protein CAIPLSGPGVPDTQYF. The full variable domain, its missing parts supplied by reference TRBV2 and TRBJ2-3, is EPEVTQTPSHQVTQMGQEVILRCVPISNHLYFYWYRQILGQKVEFLVSFYNNEISEKSEIFDDQFSVERPDGSNFTLKIRSTKLEDSAMYFCAIPLSGPGVPDTQYFGPGTRLTVL.

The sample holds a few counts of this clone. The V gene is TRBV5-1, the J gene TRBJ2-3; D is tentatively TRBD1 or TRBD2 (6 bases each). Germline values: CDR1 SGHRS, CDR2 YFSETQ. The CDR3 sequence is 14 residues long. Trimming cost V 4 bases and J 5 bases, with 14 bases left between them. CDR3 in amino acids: CASSLGGTRDTQYF. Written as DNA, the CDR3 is TGCGCCAGCAGCCTGGGGGGCACCCGAGATACGCAGTATTTT.

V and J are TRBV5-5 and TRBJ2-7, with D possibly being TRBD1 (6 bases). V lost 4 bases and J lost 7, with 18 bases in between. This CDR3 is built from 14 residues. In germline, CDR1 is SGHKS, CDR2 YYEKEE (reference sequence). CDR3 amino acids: CASSPRQESREQYF. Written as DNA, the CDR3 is TGTGCCAGCAGCCCGCGACAGGAGTCTCGGGAGCAGTACTTC.

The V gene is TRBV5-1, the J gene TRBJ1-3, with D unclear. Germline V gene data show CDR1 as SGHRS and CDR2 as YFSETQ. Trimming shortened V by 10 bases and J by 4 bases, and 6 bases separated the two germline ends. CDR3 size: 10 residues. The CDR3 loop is CACRGNTIYF. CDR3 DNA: TGCGCCTGTAGGGGAAACACCATATATTTT.

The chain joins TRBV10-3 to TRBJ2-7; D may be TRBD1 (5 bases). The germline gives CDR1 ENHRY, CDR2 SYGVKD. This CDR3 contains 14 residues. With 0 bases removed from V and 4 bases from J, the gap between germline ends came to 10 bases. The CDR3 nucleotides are TGTGCCATCAGTGAGTCGATAGGGGCATACGAGCAGTACTTC. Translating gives CAISESIGAYEQYF.

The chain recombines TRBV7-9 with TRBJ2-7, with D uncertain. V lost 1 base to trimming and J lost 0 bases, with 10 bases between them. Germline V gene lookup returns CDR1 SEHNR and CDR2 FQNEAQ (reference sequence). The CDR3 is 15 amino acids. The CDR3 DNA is TGTGCCAGCAGCTTAGGCTGGGGTAGCTCCTACGAGCAGTACTTC. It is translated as CASSLGWGSSYEQYF.